This TCR beta chain appears in the sequencing data of a study of PD-1 blockade in classical Hodgkin lymphoma. Germline CDR1 is MNHEY and CDR2 is SVGAGI. The CDR3 loop spans 13 amino acids. The V gene lost 10 bases and the J gene lost 6 bases, with 15 bases spanning the gap. Clones were read by immunoSEQ multiplex PCR, and TCRdb kept only the in-frame ones, dropping some. The sample holds approximately 21,000 clones; approximately 87% are singletons and the top ten take over 6%. Time point specified: newly diagnosed, previously untreated cHL patient sample. Magnetic negative selection, applied to thawed PBMCs, was used to isolate the CD8+ T cells.

The chain uses TRBV6-5 and TRBJ2-2; D possibly matches TRBD1 or TRBD2 (6 bases each). Sequenced sample: CD8+ T cells from blood. This receptor was obtained from a human donor with classical Hodgkin lymphoma. This chain's CDR3 is CAISRGAAGELFF. As DNA, the CDR3 is TGTGCCATCTCAAGGGGGGCCGCCGGGGAGCTGTTTTTT.